The entry below describes one T cell receptor beta chain. Its antigen is unknown. These data come from a study of identical twins. With V trimmed by 10 bases and J by 6 bases, 23 bases remained unmatched. Germline loops: CDR1 ENHRY, CDR2 SYGVKD. The CDR3 is 17 amino acids. General study results and limits: Cross-sectional statistics underpinned the conclusions; the same donors were not followed.

Template switching introduced a universal primer site, and the cDNA bore unique molecular identifiers. TCRdb recomputed calls from the 5' RACE reads with MiXCR, one row per CDR3 protein. The sample holds about 200,000 distinct CDR3 sequences; around a sixth are singletons and the top ten take 40%. This sample also appeared in a second study, on T cells expressing NK-cell markers.

This TCR came from a young woman in good health. Input material: CD8+ T cells sorted from blood. The rearrangement joins TRBV10-3 to TRBJ1-2; 7 bases are shared with TRBD1. CDR3 sequence (DNA): TGTGCCACCTACGACCCGGGACAGAGGACCTATCTCCATGGCTACACCTTC. Translated, it gives CATYDPGQRTYLHGYTF.